These T cell receptor beta chains were read from a single sample in a study of immune characterization of retroperitoneal liposarcoma. TCRdb recomputed calls from the PCR reads with MiXCR, one row per CDR3 protein. Among roughly 20,000 distinct CDR3 sequences listed, 35% to 40% were seen once. The sequencing sample was made of blood. The receptors were gathered from a male donor with retroperitoneal liposarcoma. Both conserved end residues are part of each CDR3. Fields, in order: J gene, V gene, clone size, D gene, CDR3 DNA, CDR3 protein. A D gene is named only where the DNA matches it firmly. Clone size, where shown, is once, few, many, or a class for clones that have expanded.

TRBJ2-5 TRBV11-1 NA TRBD2 TGTGCCAGCAGCCGGGGAGGGAGAGGGGAAGAGACCCAGTACTTC CASSRGGRGEETQYF
TRBJ2-1 TRBV4-1 NA NA TGCGCCAGCAGCCAAGTGCTTAGCTCCTACAATGAGCAGTTCTTC CASSQVLSSYNEQFF
TRBJ2-7 TRBV6-6 few NA TGTGCCAGCAGTTACTCTAGTTTCGAGCAGTACTTC CASSYSSFEQYF
TRBJ1-1 TRBV7-2 medium-sized NA TGTGCCAGCAGCCTTCCGAGGGATTCCTTGGACACTGAAGCTTTCTTT CASSLPRDSLDTEAFF
TRBJ2-1 TRBV12-3/TRBV12-4 medium-sized TRBD2 TGTGCCAGCAGTTTCACAGGGACTAGCGATGAGCAGTTCTTC CASSFTGTSDEQFF
TRBJ2-1 TRBV11-3 NA TRBD1 TGTGCCAGCAGCCCCTGGTGGGGACAGGTCCTTACAAGCTCCTACGAGCAGTTCTTC CASSPWWGQVLTSSYEQFF
TRBJ2-5 TRBV5-5 NA NA TGTGCCAGCAGCTTCAGGCAGAACAATGAGCAGTACTTC CASSFRQNNEQYF
TRBJ2-3 TRBV25-1 NA NA TGTGCCAGCAGTGGGAGAGGAGATACGCAGTATTTT CASSGRGDTQYF
TRBJ2-1 TRBV5-6 NA NA TGTGCCAGCAGCCGCGAAGGCGTCTACAATGAGCAGTTCTTC CASSREGVYNEQFF
TRBJ2-7 TRBV6-1 NA NA TGTGCCAGCACAAGTTTTTATAGGGGGAGTCCGAAAAATGAGCATTTCTTC CASTSFYRGSPKNEHFF
TRBJ2-1 TRBV6-1 many NA TGTGCCAGCAGTGAAGCGCCAGGTCCCCCCAAAGAGCAGTTCTTC CASSEAPGPPKEQFF
TRBJ1-5 TRBV6-7 few NA TGTGCCAGCAGTTACTCTTTCAACGTTTGTTATCAGCCCCAGCATTTT CASSYSFNVCYQPQHF
TRBJ1-1 TRBV11-1 many NA TGTGCCAGCAGCCTGGGACAACTTGAAGCTTTCTTT CASSLGQLEAFF
TRBJ2-4 TRBV12-3/TRBV12-4 NA TRBD2 TGTGCCAGCAGTGGCGGGGGGGCATGGGAGACCCAGTTATTC CASSGGGAWETQLF
TRBJ2-7 TRBV12-5 many TRBD2 TGTGCTAGTGGTTTGGACCTAGCGGGGGACGAGCAGTACTTC CASGLDLAGDEQYF
TRBJ2-1 TRBV11-2 few NA TGTGCCAGCAGCTTTCAGTCCCCCTTC CASSFQSPF
TRBJ2-4 TRBV7-2 medium-sized TRBD2 TGTGCCAGCAGCCGCGGGGGGGCCCTCTGGGAGCAGTACTTC CASSRGGALWEQYF
TRBJ2-5 TRBV7-3 NA TRBD2 TGTGCAAGCAGCCCCGGGACTAGTCTTGAGACCCGGTACTTC CASSPGTSLETRYF
TRBJ1-6 TRBV6-1 NA NA TGTGCCAGCAGGGGGGGGGGCAGGGATCCACCCCTCCACTTT CASRGGGRDPPLHF
TRBJ1-1 TRBV5-1 NA NA TGCGCCAGCAGCTTCTCAGGGCCTTCCACTGAAGCTTTCTTT CASSFSGPSTEAFF
TRBJ2-7 TRBV11-3 once NA TGTGCCAGCAGCCCAGTCGGAAGCTCCTACGAGCAGTACTTC CASSPVGSSYEQYF
TRBJ2-3 TRBV7-2 NA TRBD1 TGTGCCAGCAGCTTAGGGGTCCAGCTGGGGACAGATAGGCAGTATTTT CASSLGVQLGTDRQYF
TRBJ2-3 TRBV10-1 few NA TGCGCCCTAAGACCCGGGGGCGGTGATACGCAGTATTTT CALRPGGGDTQYF
TRBJ2-2 TRBV24-1 NA NA TGTGCCACTAGCGCCCTAGGACCCGGTGAGCTGGTTTTT CATSALGPGELVF
TRBJ2-5 TRBV7-2 medium-sized TRBD2 TGTGCCAGCAGCCGGGGACTAGGTCAAGAGACCCAGTACTTC CASSRGLGQETQYF
TRBJ2-7 TRBV6-5 medium-sized TRBD2 TGTGCCAGCAGTTACTCATCTAGCGGGAGCTACGAGCAGTACTTC CASSYSSSGSYEQYF
TRBJ2-2 TRBV6-1 NA NA TGTGCCAGCAGTGAAGGAGATCCCGGGGAGCTGTTTTTT CASSEGDPGELFF
TRBJ1-2 TRBV6-1 few TRBD1 TGTGCCAGCAGTGGAAGAAGGGGGCAAGGGTATGGCTACACCTTC CASSGRRGQGYGYTF
TRBJ2-3 TRBV7-6 medium-sized TRBD2 TGTGCCAGCAGCCTAGAACCGGGACTAGCGGGAGGGAACACAGATACGCAGTATTTT CASSLEPGLAGGNTDTQYF
TRBJ2-3 TRBV11-2 many NA TGTGCCAGCAGCTCCCGGGACCCGAGGGCAGATACGCAGTATTTT CASSSRDPRADTQYF
TRBJ2-1 TRBV6-1 many TRBD2 TGTGCCAGCAGCCCGCTAGCGGGAGGGCTAGATGAGCAGTTCTTC CASSPLAGGLDEQFF
TRBJ1-2 TRBV12-5 NA TRBD1 TGTGCTAGTGGTTTGACCCGGACAGGGGGCGGCCTCTATGGCTACACCTTC CASGLTRTGGGLYGYTF
TRBJ2-7 TRBV18 once TRBD1 TGTGCCAGCTCACGGACAGGGGATTACGAGCAGTACTTC CASSRTGDYEQYF
TRBJ2-7 TRBV7-2 many TRBD2 TGTGCCAGCAGCATCGGGGGGAGCCTCTACGAGCAGTACTTC CASSIGGSLYEQYF
TRBJ2-2 TRBV30 NA NA TGTGCCTGGAGATCGTCAGGGACCGGGGAGCTGTTTTTT CAWRSSGTGELFF
TRBJ2-3 TRBV6-1 medium-sized NA TGTGCCAGCAGGAGGAGTGATACGCAGTATTTT CASRRSDTQYF
TRBJ2-1 TRBV12-3/TRBV12-4 NA NA TGTGCCAGCAGGACCGACAGTAACTTTGGGATGGATGAGCAGTTCTTC CASRTDSNFGMDEQFF
TRBJ1-5 TRBV6-1 NA NA TGTGCCAGCAGTGAATTAGGAAGGGACAATCAGCCCCAGCATTTT CASSELGRDNQPQHF
TRBJ2-5 TRBV18 few NA TGTGCCAGCTCACCACTGCTAGGAGGGCAAGAGACCCAGTACTTC CASSPLLGGQETQYF
TRBJ2-1 TRBV18 NA NA TGTGCCAGCTCACCACCGAGCTTTGGTGAGCAGTTCTTC CASSPPSFGEQFF
TRBJ2-3 TRBV6-8 NA NA NA CASGLALEQYFGPGYTQYF
TRBJ2-3 TRBV28 NA TRBD2 TGTGCCAGCAGTTTAAAGGGACTAGTCACAGATACGCAGTATTTT CASSLKGLVTDTQYF
TRBJ1-2 TRBV6-1 many NA TGTGCCAGCAGGGGGACGGCCCGCGGCTACACCTTC CASRGTARGYTF
TRBJ2-1 TRBV6-1 many TRBD2 TGTGCCAGCAGTTCGCTAGCGGGGAACCAAGAGACCCAGTTCTTC CASSSLAGNQETQFF
TRBJ2-7 TRBV5-1 NA TRBD2 TGCGCCAGCAGCTTGGGACTAGCGGAGAGTTCCTACGAGCAGTACTTC CASSLGLAESSYEQYF
TRBJ2-7 TRBV4-3 once NA TGCGCCAGCAGCCACAGAGTCGACTACGAGCAGTACTTC CASSHRVDYEQYF
TRBJ1-6 TRBV12-3/TRBV12-4 few NA TGTGCCAGCAGTTTTGGCGGCGGCAATAATTCACCCCTCCACTTT CASSFGGGNNSPLHF
TRBJ1-2 TRBV7-2 few NA TGTGCCAGCAGGGGGGGGTCAGTTAACTATGGCTACACCTTC CASRGGSVNYGYTF
TRBJ2-1 TRBV6-4 many TRBD1 TGTGCCAGCAGTGACTCTTCCAGGGGGCCGAATGAGCAGTTCTTC CASSDSSRGPNEQFF
TRBJ2-1 TRBV12-3/TRBV12-4 few NA TGTGCCAGCAGTACCCTCGGTCGGGGGACCATCGAGCAGTTCTTC CASSTLGRGTIEQFF
TRBJ2-3 TRBV11-2 NA TRBD2 TGTGCCAGCAGCTTAGACAAGACTAGCGGGGGCTGGAGAGATACGCAGTATTTT CASSLDKTSGGWRDTQYF
TRBJ2-3 TRBV7-8 many TRBD2 TGTGCCAGCAGCCGGGAGGTTGACAACGCTAGCACAGATACGCAGTATTTT CASSREVDNASTDTQYF
TRBJ2-1 TRBV6-4 NA NA TGTGCCAGCAGTGGGACAACCTACAATGAGCAGTTCTTC CASSGTTYNEQFF
TRBJ1-5 TRBV6-1 few NA TGTGCCAGCAGTGCAGGGGAAAATCAGCCCCAGCATTTT CASSAGENQPQHF
TRBJ2-7 TRBV7-2 NA TRBD1 TGTGCCAGCAGCTCGGACAGGGGCTACGAGCAGTACTTC CASSSDRGYEQYF
TRBJ2-5 TRBV27 NA TRBD2 TGTGCCAGCAGTTTAGAAAAGACTAGCGGGCAAGAGACCCAGTACTTC CASSLEKTSGQETQYF
TRBJ1-1 TRBV7-8 NA NA NA CASSLTSGSAEQYFGPGTTTEAFF
TRBJ1-1 TRBV11-1 NA NA TGTGCCAGCAGCTTAGGTCTCAACACTGAAGCTTTCTTT CASSLGLNTEAFF